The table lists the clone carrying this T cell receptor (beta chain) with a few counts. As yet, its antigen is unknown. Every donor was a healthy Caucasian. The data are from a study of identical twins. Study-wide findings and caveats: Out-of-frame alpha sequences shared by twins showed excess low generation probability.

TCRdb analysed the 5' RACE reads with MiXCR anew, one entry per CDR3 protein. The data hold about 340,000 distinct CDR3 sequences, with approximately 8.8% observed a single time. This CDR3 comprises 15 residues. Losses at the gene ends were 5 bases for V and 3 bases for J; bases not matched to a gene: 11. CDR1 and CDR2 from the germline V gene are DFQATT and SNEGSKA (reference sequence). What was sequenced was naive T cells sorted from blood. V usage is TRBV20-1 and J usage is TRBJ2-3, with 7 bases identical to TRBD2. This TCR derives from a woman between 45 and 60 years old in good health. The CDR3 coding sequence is TGCAGTGCTCTATGGGGGGGACCTAGGACAGATACGCAGTATTTT. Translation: CSALWGGPRTDTQYF.